The T cell receptor (beta chain) described here comes from a study of blood T cell repertoires in COVID-19. Under the authors' procedure: Counts of nucleated cells, estimated from reference gene primer amplification, were obtained. The protocol was immunoSEQ multiplex PCR, while the TCRdb copy is restricted to in-frame clones and leaves out a portion. V, J and clone size were drawn from that table, and D and trimming were deduced from the DNA. The sample shows 200,000 or so clones, roughly 88% of them seen only once. Specimen: peripheral blood. This clonotype was sampled from a human donor in a cohort sampled during active COVID-19.

The CDR3 sequence is CASSFSGREQYF. The CDR3 region has the DNA TGTGCCAGCAGTTTTTCAGGGCGCGAGCAGTACTTC. This chain joins TRBV27 and TRBJ2-7, with a weak D call TRBD1 (5 bases). Germline CDR1 and CDR2: MNHEY and SMNVEV (reference sequence). This CDR3 has 12 amino acids. The ends were cut back, 3 bases at V and 6 bases at J, with 9 bases in the middle.